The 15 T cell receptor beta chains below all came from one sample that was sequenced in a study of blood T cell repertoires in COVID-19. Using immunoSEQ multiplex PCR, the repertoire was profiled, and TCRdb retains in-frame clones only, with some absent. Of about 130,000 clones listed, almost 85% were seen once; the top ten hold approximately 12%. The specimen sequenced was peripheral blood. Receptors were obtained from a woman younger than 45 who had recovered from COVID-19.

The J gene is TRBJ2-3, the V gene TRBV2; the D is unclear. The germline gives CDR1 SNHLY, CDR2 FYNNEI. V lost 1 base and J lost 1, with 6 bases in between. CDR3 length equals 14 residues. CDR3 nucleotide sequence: TGTGCCAGCAGTGAAGGACGGGGCACAGATACGCAGTATTTT. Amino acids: CASSEGRGTDTQYF.

The CDR3 sequence is CASSLEGQGDYGYTF. The DNA for the CDR3 is TGCGCCAGCAGCTTGGAGGGACAGGGCGACTATGGCTACACCTTC. The rearrangement joins TRBV5-1 to TRBJ1-2; 9 positions match TRBD1. Germline loops: CDR1 SGHRS, CDR2 YFSETQ. The CDR3 extends over 15 amino acids. Unmatched junction bases numbered 3, after V lost 0 bases and J lost 3 bases.

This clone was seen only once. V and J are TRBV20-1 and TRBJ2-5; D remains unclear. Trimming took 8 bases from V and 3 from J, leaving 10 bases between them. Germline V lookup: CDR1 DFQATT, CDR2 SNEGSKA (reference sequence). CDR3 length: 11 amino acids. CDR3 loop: CSRKREETQYF. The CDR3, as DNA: TGCAGTAGAAAAAGAGAAGAGACCCAGTACTTC.

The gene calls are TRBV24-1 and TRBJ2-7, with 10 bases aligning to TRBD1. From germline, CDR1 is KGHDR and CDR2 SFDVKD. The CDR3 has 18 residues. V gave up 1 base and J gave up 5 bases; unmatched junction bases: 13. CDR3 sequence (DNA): TGTGCCACCAGTGATTTACCTCACCCCCGGGACAGGGGTCACGAGCAGTACTTC. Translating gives CATSDLPHPRDRGHEQYF.

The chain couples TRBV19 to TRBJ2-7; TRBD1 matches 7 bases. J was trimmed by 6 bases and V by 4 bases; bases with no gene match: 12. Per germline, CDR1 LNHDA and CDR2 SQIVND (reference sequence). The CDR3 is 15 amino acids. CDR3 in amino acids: CASSTRQGRPVEQYF. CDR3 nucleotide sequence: TGTGCCAGTAGTACCCGACAGGGCCGACCGGTCGAGCAGTACTTC. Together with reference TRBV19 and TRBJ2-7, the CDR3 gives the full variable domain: DGGITQSPKYLFRKEGQNVTLSCEQNLNHDAMYWYRQDPGQGLRLIYYSQIVNDFQKGDIAEGYSVSREKKESFPLTVTSAQKNPTAFYLCASSTRQGRPVEQYFGPGTRLTVT.

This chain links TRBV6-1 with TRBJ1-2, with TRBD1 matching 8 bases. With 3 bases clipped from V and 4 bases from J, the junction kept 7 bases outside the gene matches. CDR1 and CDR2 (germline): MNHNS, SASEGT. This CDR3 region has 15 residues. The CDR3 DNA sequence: TGTGCCAGCAGTGAGCCCCTGACAGGGGCCTATGGCTACACCTTC. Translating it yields CASSEPLTGAYGYTF.

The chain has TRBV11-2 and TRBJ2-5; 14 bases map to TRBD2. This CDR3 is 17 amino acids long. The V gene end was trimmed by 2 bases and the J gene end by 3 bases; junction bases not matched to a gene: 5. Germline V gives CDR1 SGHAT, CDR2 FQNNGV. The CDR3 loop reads CASSLPKTSGGEETQYF. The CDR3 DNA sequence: TGTGCCAGCAGCTTACCCAAGACTAGCGGGGGGGAAGAGACCCAGTACTTC.

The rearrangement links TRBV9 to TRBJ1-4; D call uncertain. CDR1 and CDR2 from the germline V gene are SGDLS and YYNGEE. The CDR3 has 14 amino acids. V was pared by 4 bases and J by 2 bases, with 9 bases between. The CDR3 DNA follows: TGTGCCAGCAGCCCCGGAGGCACTAATGAAAAACTGTTTTTT. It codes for CASSPGGTNEKLFF.

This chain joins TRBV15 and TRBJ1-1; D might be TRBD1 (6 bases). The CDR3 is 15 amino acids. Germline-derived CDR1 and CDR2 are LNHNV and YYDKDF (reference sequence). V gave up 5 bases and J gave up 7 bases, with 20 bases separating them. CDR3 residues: CATSDPWPETGEAFF. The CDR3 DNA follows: TGTGCCACCAGCGACCCCTGGCCGGAGACAGGTGAAGCTTTCTTT.

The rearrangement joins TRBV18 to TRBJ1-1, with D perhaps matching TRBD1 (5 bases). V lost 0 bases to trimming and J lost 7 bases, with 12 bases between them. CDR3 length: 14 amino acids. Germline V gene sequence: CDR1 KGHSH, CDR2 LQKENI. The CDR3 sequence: CASSPPAGRVEAFF. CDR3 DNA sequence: TGTGCCAGCTCACCACCGGCAGGGAGGGTTGAAGCTTTCTTT.

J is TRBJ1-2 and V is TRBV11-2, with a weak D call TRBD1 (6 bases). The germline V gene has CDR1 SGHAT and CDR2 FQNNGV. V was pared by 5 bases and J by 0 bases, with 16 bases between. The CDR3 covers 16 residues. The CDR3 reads CASSHHRVEANYGYTF. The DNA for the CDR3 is TGTGCCAGCAGCCACCACAGGGTCGAAGCTAACTATGGCTACACCTTC.

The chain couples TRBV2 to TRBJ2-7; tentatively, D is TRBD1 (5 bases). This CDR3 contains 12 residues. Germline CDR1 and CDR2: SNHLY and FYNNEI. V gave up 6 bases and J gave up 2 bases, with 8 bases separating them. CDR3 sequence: CASRLTAYEQYF. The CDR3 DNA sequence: TGTGCCAGCAGGTTGACAGCCTACGAGCAGTACTTC.

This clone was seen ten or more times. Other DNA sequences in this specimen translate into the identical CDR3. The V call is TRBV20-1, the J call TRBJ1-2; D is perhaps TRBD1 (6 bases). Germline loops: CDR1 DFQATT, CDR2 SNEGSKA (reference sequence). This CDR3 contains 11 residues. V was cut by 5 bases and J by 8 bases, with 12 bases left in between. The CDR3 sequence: CSAPGDGGYTF. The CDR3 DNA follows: TGCAGTGCTCCAGGGGATGGCGGCTACACCTTC.

The CDR3 sequence is CASSLAPGGSRAKNIQYF. For the CDR3, the DNA is TGTGCCAGCAGCTTAGCGCCTGGGGGCAGTCGAGCCAAAAACATTCAGTACTTC. This rearrangement joins TRBV7-8 to TRBJ2-4, with TRBD1 as a possible D gene (6 bases). Germline V gene lookup returns CDR1 SGHVS and CDR2 FQNEAQ. V shed 0 bases and J shed 0 bases, with 15 bases lying between them. The CDR3 is 18 amino acids.

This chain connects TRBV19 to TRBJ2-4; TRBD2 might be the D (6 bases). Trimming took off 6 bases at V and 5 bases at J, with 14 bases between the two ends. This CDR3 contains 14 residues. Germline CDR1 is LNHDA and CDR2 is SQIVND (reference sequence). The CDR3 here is CASRGGRFENIQYF. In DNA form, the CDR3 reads TGTGCCAGTAGGGGGGGACGATTTGAAAACATTCAGTACTTC.